This T cell receptor (beta chain) was sequenced during a study of T cell responses to AZD1222 COVID-19 vaccine. General study findings and limits: Repertoires were collected only later (after the peak T cell response had occurred). Unmutated variant regions are reportedly the target of nearly half of TCRs that are spike-specific.

Clones were read by immunoSEQ multiplex PCR, and TCRdb kept only the in-frame ones, dropping some. The sample has 100,000 to 110,000 clones, around 87% seen once. Details on this clone: Antigen specificity is unknown.

The receptor was isolated from an adult in good health. This material consisted of peripheral blood, taken on day 0 of MenACWY control vaccination.

This CDR3 reads CASSFSSVGNQPQHF. In nucleotides, the CDR3 is TGTGCCAGCAGCTTCAGTTCAGTGGGCAATCAGCCCCAGCATTTT. The V gene is TRBV7-9, the J gene TRBJ1-5; D uncertain. Germline values: CDR1 SEHNR, CDR2 FQNEAQ (reference sequence). The CDR3 consists of 15 residues. V lost 3 bases and J 2 bases, leaving 11 bases between the germline ends.